The 15 T cell receptor beta chains below all came from one sample that was sequenced in a study of radiation and T cells in renal cell carcinoma (dated by TCRdb to the early 2020s). Libraries were constructed by the immunoSEQ multiplex PCR assay. Held by TCRdb, this immuneACCESS table contains in-frame sequences only and omits some clones. Under half of the omission traces to an unresolved V gene where checked; the cause of the rest is unknown. In all, the sample holds around 75,000 clones, and 82% of those were seen once. The top ten clonotypes cover 5.5% to 7.5% of the sample. The time point label corresponds to: blood 2 weeks post-SBRT. The treatment or condition tag for this specimen amounts to: 15 Gy SBRT to primary tumor, nephrectomy 4 weeks later. This sample comprised blood, obtained from a patient whose treatment included radiotherapy and nephrectomy. All receptors come from a man in his 60s with renal cell carcinoma.

The rearrangement links TRBV4-2 to TRBJ2-1; D not resolved. The CDR3 sequence is 12 residues long. Trimming pared 2 bases from V and 9 bases from J, leaving 8 bases between. The V gene's germline CDR1 is LGHNA and CDR2 YNFKEQ. The CDR3 reads CASSQPVSEQFF. For the CDR3, the DNA is TGTGCCAGCAGCCAACCCGTGAGTGAGCAGTTCTTC.

V is TRBV5-1 and J is TRBJ2-5; D is unresolved. V lost 4 bases and J lost 5, with 12 bases in between. The CDR3 is 13 residues long. The germline V gene encodes CDR1 SGHRS and CDR2 YFSETQ. The CDR3 sequence: CASSRRGGETQYF. CDR3 in DNA: TGCGCCAGCAGCCGTAGAGGTGGGGAGACCCAGTACTTC.

J is TRBJ2-7 and V is TRBV30, with a possible D match to TRBD2 (6 bases). The CDR3 extends over 13 amino acids. CDR1 is GTSNPN and CDR2 is SVGIG in the germline V gene (reference sequence). V lost 3 bases to trimming and J lost 3 bases, with 12 bases between them. CDR3 protein: CAWSGGGYYEQYF. CDR3 DNA sequence: TGTGCCTGGAGCGGGGGAGGCTACTACGAGCAGTACTTC.

The table lists this clone with a few counts. The chain uses TRBV27 and TRBJ1-5; D unclear. Trimming cost V 5 bases and J 7 bases, with 15 bases left between them. Germline CDR1 is MNHEY and CDR2 is SMNVEV (reference sequence). The CDR3 has 14 amino acids. The CDR3 is CASSNIAGLQPQHF. CDR3 bases: TGTGCCAGCAGTAACATAGCTGGTTTGCAGCCCCAGCATTTT.

The V gene is TRBV19, the J gene TRBJ2-2, with 7 bases fitting TRBD2. Germline V gene sequence: CDR1 LNHDA, CDR2 SQIVND (reference sequence). This CDR3 is 13 amino acids long. V was clipped by 5 bases and J by 6 bases; unmatched bases: 3. The DNA of the CDR3 is TGTGCCAGTAGTCCAACTAGCGCCGGGGAGCTGTTTTTT. Amino acids: CASSPTSAGELFF.

The rearrangement uses TRBV13 and TRBJ1-1, with 7 bases identical to TRBD1. The CDR3 sequence is 17 residues long. The ends lost 5 bases at V and 4 bases at J; junction bases unmatched: 16. Germline values: CDR1 PRHDT, CDR2 FYEKMQ (reference sequence). As DNA, the CDR3 is TGTGCCAGCAGCAGAGACAGGGCCACCTGGGGTCTCACTGAAGCTTTCTTT. Residues: CASSRDRATWGLTEAFF.

This chain links TRBV4-1 with TRBJ2-7, with 10 bases fitting TRBD1. V trimming: 2 bases; J trimming: 7 bases; junction bases outside the gene matches: 5. There are 14 residues in the CDR3. The germline V gene has CDR1 MGHRA and CDR2 YSYEKL. CDR3 DNA sequence: TGCGCCAGCAGCCAACCGGGACAGGGGAGGGAGCAGTACTTC. The encoded protein is CASSQPGQGREQYF.

This clone was found once. The chain couples TRBV5-6 to TRBJ2-1; D is perhaps TRBD1 or TRBD2 (5 bases each). Trimming removed 4 bases from V and 9 bases from J, with 17 bases in between. The germline gives CDR1 SGHDT, CDR2 YYEEEE. The CDR3 extends over 14 amino acids. The CDR3: CASSHLEGRGEQFF. CDR3 nucleotides: TGTGCCAGCAGCCACCTAGAGGGGAGAGGTGAGCAGTTCTTC. Full variable domain (outside the CDR3, taken from reference TRBV5-6 and TRBJ2-1): DAGVTQSPTHLIKTRGQQVTLRCSPKSGHDTVSWYQQALGQGPQFIFQYYEEEERQRGNFPDRFSGHQFPNYSSELNVNALLLGDSALYLCASSHLEGRGEQFFGPGTRLTVL.

V gene TRBV5-1 combines with J gene TRBJ1-2, with a tentative D call TRBD1 (6 bases). V was cut by 2 bases and J by 6 bases, with 11 bases left in between. The CDR3 covers 13 residues. Per germline, CDR1 SGHRS and CDR2 YFSETQ. The CDR3 protein is CASSFGPGDGYTF. CDR3 sequence (DNA): TGCGCCAGCAGCTTTGGCCCAGGGGATGGCTACACCTTC.

This clone showed up just once. The rearrangement joins TRBV28 to TRBJ1-2; the match to TRBD1 covers 8 bases. Losses at the gene ends were 6 bases for V and 4 bases for J; bases not matched to a gene: 13. This CDR3 spans 16 amino acids. The germline V gene has CDR1 MDHEN and CDR2 SYDVKM. CDR3 nucleotides: TGTGCCAGCAGCTCACCGGGACAGGCCTTCGCCTATGGCTACACCTTC. This gives the protein CASSSPGQAFAYGYTF.

Here the CDR3 DNA reads TGCGCCAGCAGCCAAGATTGGGGCGCGGCTAATGAAAAACTGTTTTTT. It encodes CASSQDWGAANEKLFF. This rearrangement joins TRBV4-3 to TRBJ1-4; D perhaps matches TRBD1 (5 bases). The ends were cut back, 0 bases at V and 3 bases at J, with 11 bases in the middle. The CDR3 is 16 residues long. Per the germline V gene, CDR1 is LGHNA and CDR2 is YSLEER.

CDR3 residues: CASSLSGATEAFF. DNA of the CDR3: TGTGCCAGCAGTTTGTCAGGGGCTACTGAAGCTTTCTTT. V usage is TRBV28 and J usage is TRBJ1-1, with D possibly being TRBD1 (6 bases). The ends were cut back, 3 bases at V and 5 bases at J, with 10 bases in the middle. Germline V CDR1 and CDR2: MDHEN, SYDVKM. This CDR3 comprises 13 residues.

Comment on this clone: Relative to the germline gene, one junction end is altered; a read error may explain this. The chain joins TRBV19 to TRBJ2-3; D is tentatively TRBD1 or TRBD2 (6 bases each). Germline V gene sequence: CDR1 LNHDA, CDR2 SQIVND (reference sequence). CDR3 size: 11 residues. The DNA of the CDR3 is TGTGCCAGTGTAGGGGGGACGGGTGCCGCCTTT. Its protein is CASVGGTGAAF.

The chain combines TRBV4-1 with TRBJ2-3, with TRBD2 identical over 11 bases. Germline V CDR1 and CDR2: MGHRA, YSYEKL. This CDR3 is built from 17 residues. V dropped 4 bases and J dropped 2; count of bases not matched to a gene: 8. CDR3 sequence (DNA): TGCGCCAGCAGCCTTTCCAGACTAGCGGGGTACACAGATACGCAGTATTTT. Translated, it gives CASSLSRLAGYTDTQYF.

This clone turned up a few times. The V and J genes are TRBV7-9 and TRBJ1-6; TRBD1 matches 7 bases. Germline loops: CDR1 SEHNR, CDR2 FQNEAQ (reference sequence). V was clipped by 5 bases and J by 5 bases; unmatched bases: 9. The CDR3 covers 16 residues. The CDR3 loop is CASSRIEGGNNSPLHF. The CDR3 DNA sequence: TGTGCCAGCAGCCGGATAGAAGGGGGCAATAATTCACCCCTCCACTTT. The variable domain in full, with the rest retrieved from reference TRBV7-9 and TRBJ1-6, is DTGVSQNPRHKITKRGQNVTFRCDPISEHNRLYWYRQTLGQGPEFLTYFQNEAQLEKSRLLSDRFSAERPKGSFSTLEIQRTEQGDSAMYLCASSRIEGGNNSPLHFGNGTRLTVT.